Here is one TCR beta chain with its context. Its antigen is unidentified. TCR beta CDR3 sequences were amplified from RNA transcripts. Using the HTBI primer set, a first-round RT-PCR was run on the TCR CDR3. TCRdb passed the multiplex PCR reads through MiXCR, listing each CDR3 protein once. This repertoire shows about 640,000 distinct CDR3 sequences, roughly 15% found once; its top ten account for around 12%. V shed 5 bases and J shed 9 bases, with 22 bases lying between them. The CDR3 contains 15 residues. Looked up from germline, CDR1 is SGHNT and CDR2 is YENEEA. The source of the sample is a study of T cells in Graves' hyperthyroidism and ophthalmopathy. Ophthalmopathy patients showed a Clinical Activity Score of at least 3, NOSPECS grade of at least 4 and duration under 3 months. Researchers barred patients who had uncontrolled infection, other autoimmune disease, pregnancy or lactation. Notes on the study in general: Blood samples included most of the expanded thyroid clonotypes exceeding 0.001.

Sequenced material: blood. This clonotype was obtained from a woman in her fifties or sixties with Graves' ophthalmopathy. V is TRBV11-3 and J is TRBJ2-5, with TRBD2 as a possible D gene (6 bases). The CDR3, as DNA: TGTGCCAGCAGCCAAGATATTGGGGACGGGGAGGCCCAGTACTTC. Protein: CASSQDIGDGEAQYF.